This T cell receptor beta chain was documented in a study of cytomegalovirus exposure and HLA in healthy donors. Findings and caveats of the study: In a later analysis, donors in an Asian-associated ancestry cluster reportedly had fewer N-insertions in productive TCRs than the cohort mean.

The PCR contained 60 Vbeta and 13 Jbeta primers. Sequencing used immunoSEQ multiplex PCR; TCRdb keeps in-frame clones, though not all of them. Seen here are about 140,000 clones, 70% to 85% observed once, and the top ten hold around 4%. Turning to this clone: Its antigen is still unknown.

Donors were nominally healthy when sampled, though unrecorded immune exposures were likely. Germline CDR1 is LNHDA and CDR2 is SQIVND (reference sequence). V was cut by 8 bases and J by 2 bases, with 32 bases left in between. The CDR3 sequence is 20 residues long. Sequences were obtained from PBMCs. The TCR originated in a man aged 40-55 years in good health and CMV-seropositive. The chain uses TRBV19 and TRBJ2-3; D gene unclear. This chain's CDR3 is CASSPAEPAAPLRFTDTQYF. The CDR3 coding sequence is TGTGCCAGTTCTCCTGCCGAGCCGGCGGCCCCTTTGCGCTTCACAGATACGCAGTATTTT.